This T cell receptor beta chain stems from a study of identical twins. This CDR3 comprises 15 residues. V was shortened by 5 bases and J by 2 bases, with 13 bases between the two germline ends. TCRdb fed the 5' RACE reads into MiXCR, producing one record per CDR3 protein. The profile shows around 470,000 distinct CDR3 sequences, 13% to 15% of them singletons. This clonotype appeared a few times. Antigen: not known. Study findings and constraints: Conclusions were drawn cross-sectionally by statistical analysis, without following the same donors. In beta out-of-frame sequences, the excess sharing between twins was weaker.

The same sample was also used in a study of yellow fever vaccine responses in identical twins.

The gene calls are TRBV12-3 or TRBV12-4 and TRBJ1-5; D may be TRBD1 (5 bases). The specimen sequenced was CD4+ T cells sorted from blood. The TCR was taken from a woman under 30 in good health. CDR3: CASSGQGGGNQPQHF. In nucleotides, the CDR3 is TGTGCCAGCAGTGGGCAGGGAGGCGGCAATCAGCCCCAGCATTTT.